The TCR beta chain described here comes from a study of cytomegalovirus exposure and HLA in healthy donors. General study points: TCR beta chain V- and J-gene trimming was linked, in a later analysis, to a missense variant in DCLRE1C. Rates of TCR association differed by HLA locus in a later analysis, with DRB1 highest and HLA-C lowest.

Healthy bone marrow donors supplied every sample. The PCR was carried out with 60 Vbeta primers and 13 Jbeta primers. Repertoires were generated with immunoSEQ multiplex PCR, while TCRdb's copy carries only in-frame clones and drops some. Here the sample spans under 200,000 clones, around four fifths being singletons. As for this clone: What it recognizes is unknown.

The length of the CDR3 is 13 residues. Germline V gene lookup returns CDR1 MNHNS and CDR2 SASEGT. The V end lost 8 bases, the J end lost 1 base, and 8 bases lay between the germline ends. The rearrangement joins TRBV6-1 to TRBJ1-4, with a weak D call TRBD1 (5 bases). The clonotype comes from a male donor in good health and CMV-seropositive. The specimen sequenced was PBMCs. CDR3: CASGGETNEKLFF. DNA for the CDR3: TGTGCCAGCGGGGGGGAAACTAATGAAAAACTGTTTTTT.